This T cell receptor (beta chain) was captured by sequencing in a study of beta chain features in type 1 diabetes. Expressed TCRB transcripts got sequenced, as all isolated RNA was reverse transcribed. The assay was immunoSEQ multiplex PCR, and TCRdb's table has in-frame clones only and misses some. The table shows about 340,000 clones, with about 13% occurring only once. The study's findings and limits: Type 1 diabetes patients had TCRB CDR3s that were shorter (moderately but significantly so) in all four CD4+ subsets.

This clone was counted between two and nine times. Its target is unknown. This clonotype originated in a woman under 30 with type 1 diabetes. The sequenced sample was naive CD4+ T cells from blood.

DNA of the CDR3: TGTGCCAGCAGTTCGACAAGAAAGAACACTGAAGCTTTCTTT. As protein: CASSSTRKNTEAFF. This chain links TRBV6-6 with TRBJ1-1, with unresolved D. The CDR3 covers 14 residues. Trimming removed 4 bases from V and 1 base from J, with 10 bases in between. Germline assignment: CDR1 MNHNY and CDR2 SVGAGI (reference sequence).